These T cell receptor beta chains were read from a single sample in a study of T-cell reconstitution after alpha-beta-depleted transplantation in children. TCRdb recomputed calls from the PCR reads with MiXCR, one row per CDR3 protein. In the table there are just under 550,000 distinct CDR3 sequences, about 18% of which are singletons. The material was PBMCs from the stem cell graft donor, obtained from the stem cell graft. These receptors were taken from a human donor who donated a stem cell graft to a child with acute lymphoblastic leukemia. CDR3s include the opening cysteine and the closing phenylalanine or tryptophan. Fields, in order: clone size, D gene, V gene, J gene, CDR3 DNA, CDR3 protein. A D gene is named only where the DNA matches it firmly. Part of the rows lack a size; the others show once, few, many or a class for expanded clones.

few,TRBD2,TRBV7-2,TRBJ2-1,TGTGCCAGCAGCCCAAGGTGGGGGACTAGCGGCAATGAGCAGTTCTTC,CASSPRWGTSGNEQFF
few,-,TRBV4-1,TRBJ2-7,TGCGCCAGCAGCCACCGGGACATATCCTACGAGCAGTACTTC,CASSHRDISYEQYF
-,-,TRBV6-1,TRBJ1-3,TGTGCCAGCAGGATACAGGGCTCGACTGGAAACACCATATATTTT,CASRIQGSTGNTIYF
-,-,TRBV12-3/TRBV12-4,TRBJ1-2,TGTGCCAGCAGTTTCTCAGTCAATGGCTACACCTTC,CASSFSVNGYTF
-,-,TRBV7-9,TRBJ2-1,TGTGCCAGCGACCCCGGCTACAATGAGCAGTTCTTC,CASDPGYNEQFF
few,TRBD2,TRBV3-1,TRBJ2-3,TGTGCCAGCAGCCAAGGTGTTAGCGGGAGCACAGATACGCAGTATTTT,CASSQGVSGSTDTQYF
-,TRBD1,TRBV5-1,TRBJ2-3,TGCGCCAGCAGCGTGGGACAGGGGCACACAGATACGCAGTATTTT,CASSVGQGHTDTQYF
-,TRBD2,TRBV2,TRBJ2-1,TGTGCCAGCAGTGTCGGAACGGGAGGGTACAATGAGCAGTTCTTC,CASSVGTGGYNEQFF
-,-,TRBV5-1,TRBJ1-2,TGCGCCAGCAGCTTTTTTGACAGTTGGGATGGCTACACCTTC,CASSFFDSWDGYTF
-,TRBD2,TRBV9,TRBJ2-3,TGTGCCAGCAGCCCACGGGGTAGCGGGACCCAGGGTACGCAGTATTTT,CASSPRGSGTQGTQYF
-,-,TRBV5-5,TRBJ2-7,TGTGCCAGCAGCCAGTCAACGGTTGCCTACGAGCAGTACTTC,CASSQSTVAYEQYF
-,TRBD1,TRBV7-9,TRBJ2-1,TGTGCCAGCAGCTTAGCGGAGGCAGGGGGCCCCGGAAGCTCCTACAATGAGCAGTTCTTC,CASSLAEAGGPGSSYNEQFF
few,-,TRBV12-3/TRBV12-4,TRBJ2-7,TGTGCCAGCAGTTTAAAGCCCCACTACGAGCAGTACTTC,CASSLKPHYEQYF
-,-,TRBV19,TRBJ2-2,TGTGCCAGTAGTACCGCCCCGGGGAACGGGGAGCTGTTTTTT,CASSTAPGNGELFF
-,-,TRBV11-2,TRBJ2-1,TGTGCCAGCAGCTCCCTCCGGGGCCCTAACTACAATGAGCAGTTCTTC,CASSSLRGPNYNEQFF
few,TRBD1,TRBV6-1,TRBJ2-6,TGTGCCAGCAGCTCCGACAGGGTCGAAGCCAACGTCCTGACTTTC,CASSSDRVEANVLTF
few,-,TRBV29-1,TRBJ2-1,TGCAGCGTCGGTACCCAACTTGCAGAGCAGTTCTTC,CSVGTQLAEQFF
-,-,TRBV19,TRBJ1-1,TGTGCCAGTAGGTGGGCAGGAAACACTGAAGCTTTCTTT,CASRWAGNTEAFF
-,-,TRBV12-3/TRBV12-4,TRBJ2-7,TGTGCCAGCAGTCCAAGGACCCCTCTGCCCGAGCAGTACTTC,CASSPRTPLPEQYF
-,-,TRBV5-1,TRBJ2-2,TGCGCCAGCAGCTTGGGTGAGATGAACACCGGGGAGCTGTTTTTT,CASSLGEMNTGELFF
-,-,TRBV24-1,TRBJ2-7,TGTGCCACCAGTGCGGCGGAGGGTACCTACGAGCAGTACTTC,CATSAAEGTYEQYF
-,TRBD1,TRBV12-3/TRBV12-4,TRBJ2-2,TGTGCCAGCCGGGACAGCCCAAACACCGGGGAGCTGTTTTTT,CASRDSPNTGELFF
-,-,TRBV6-5,TRBJ2-7,TGTGCCAGCAGTTACTCGTTTTCAGGGGCCTACGAGCAGTACTTC,CASSYSFSGAYEQYF
few,TRBD1,TRBV29-1,TRBJ1-3,TGCAGCGTTGATGGTGTAGGGACAGCCCTCGGAAACACCATATATTTT,CSVDGVGTALGNTIYF
-,-,TRBV6-2/TRBV6-3,TRBJ2-7,TGTGCCAGCAGTTACTCGACGAAAGAGCAGTACTTC,CASSYSTKEQYF
many,-,TRBV5-1,TRBJ2-3,TGCGCCAGCAGCATTAGGACAGATACGCAGTATTTT,CASSIRTDTQYF
-,-,TRBV29-1,TRBJ1-2,TGCAGCGTTGTTGTAGGGGGGGAACTCGGCTACACCTTC,CSVVVGGELGYTF
-,-,TRBV15,TRBJ2-7,TGTGCCACCAGCAGACCAACAGGGTCCTACGAGCAGTACTTC,CATSRPTGSYEQYF
-,-,TRBV7-7,TRBJ2-1,TGTGCCAGCAGCTTAGTTGGCAGGGTCTCCTACAATGAGCAGTTCTTC,CASSLVGRVSYNEQFF
few,-,TRBV14,TRBJ2-7,TGTGCCAGCAGCCAAGATGACGGCGGGTTACCCTACGAGCAGTACTTC,CASSQDDGGLPYEQYF
few,-,TRBV11-2,TRBJ2-3,TGTGCCAGCAGCATAATAGCGGGCACAGATACGCAGTATTTT,CASSIIAGTDTQYF
-,TRBD2,TRBV2,TRBJ2-7,TGTGCCTCATACGCGGGGCGGGAGTCTCCCTACGAGCAGTACTTC,CASYAGRESPYEQYF
-,TRBD2,TRBV2,TRBJ2-1,TGTGCCGGCGAGCGGGGCAGATACAATGAGCAGTTCTTC,CAGERGRYNEQFF
-,TRBD2,TRBV7-2,TRBJ2-7,TGTGCCAGCCTCCCCACTAGCGACTCCTACGAGCAGTACTTC,CASLPTSDSYEQYF
-,-,TRBV4-2,TRBJ2-7,TGTGCCAGCAGCCAAGAGGCAGGAACCATCTACGAGCAGTACTTC,CASSQEAGTIYEQYF
few,-,TRBV3-1,TRBJ1-2,TGTGCCAGCAGCCAAGGATTAAACCGCCGGCCTGGCTACACCTTC,CASSQGLNRRPGYTF
-,-,TRBV7-9,TRBJ2-5,TGTGCCAGCAGCTTCCCCGACAGGCAAGAGACCCAGTACTTC,CASSFPDRQETQYF
few,-,TRBV9,TRBJ1-6,TGTGCCAGCAGCGTAGGTCCAGGGGCCAATTCACCCCTCCACTTT,CASSVGPGANSPLHF
few,TRBD1,TRBV7-3,TRBJ2-1,TGTGCCAGCAGCTTAGGACAGGGTATCAATGAGCAGTTCTTC,CASSLGQGINEQFF
-,-,TRBV5-1,TRBJ1-2,TGCGCCAGCAGCTTGGACGCCTCTAGGAACTTTGGCTATGGCTACACCTTC,CASSLDASRNFGYGYTF
few,-,TRBV4-2,TRBJ2-2,TGTGCCAGCAGCCACCCGGGCGGGGACGACACCGGGGAGCTGTTTTTT,CASSHPGGDDTGELFF
many,TRBD2,TRBV5-1,TRBJ2-7,TGCGCCAGCAGCTTGGCCAGCGGGACCTCCTACGAGCAGTACTTC,CASSLASGTSYEQYF
many,-,TRBV12-3/TRBV12-4,TRBJ1-1,TGTGCCAGCAGGGGTCCAGGGGCTTGGAACACTGAAGCTTTCTTT,CASRGPGAWNTEAFF
-,TRBD2,TRBV12-3/TRBV12-4,TRBJ2-4,TGTGCCAGCAGCCTCCGGACTAGCGGGGGGAAAAACATTCAGTACTTC,CASSLRTSGGKNIQYF
few,-,TRBV7-9,TRBJ1-1,TGTGCCAGCAGCTTACAATTTTCCGGGGATAAGAACACTGAAGCTTTCTTT,CASSLQFSGDKNTEAFF
-,-,TRBV10-2,TRBJ2-1,TGCGCCAGCAGTGACCCCCGCGCGAGTGGTGAGCAGTTCTTC,CASSDPRASGEQFF